What follows are 18 T cell receptor beta chains derived from one specimen sequenced in a study of OX40 agonist ivuxolimab in advanced cancers. Sequencing was performed with immunoSEQ multiplex PCR; in TCRdb, only in-frame clones are kept and a portion is missing. The profile covers about 33,000 clones, with approximately 88% appearing a single time and about 22% taken by the ten largest. Source: CD4+ or CD8+ T cells sorted from blood, taken in a trial of the OX40 agonist ivuxolimab. The receptors shown here come from an adult with an advanced solid tumor such as melanoma, head and neck, liver or kidney cancer.

The chain carries TRBV18 and TRBJ2-7; maybe TRBD2 (5 bases). Germline V gene lookup returns CDR1 KGHSH and CDR2 LQKENI. This CDR3 is built from 12 residues. Deletions cut 6 bases from V and 2 bases from J, with 8 bases between. CDR3 region: CASSPGAYEQYF. The CDR3 nucleotides read TGTGCCAGCTCCCCCGGGGCCTACGAGCAGTACTTC.

This clone appeared a single time. The gene calls are TRBV28 and TRBJ1-2; D not resolved. The CDR3 loop spans 13 amino acids. V lost 2 bases to trimming and J lost 4 bases, with 8 bases between them. CDR1 is MDHEN, CDR2 SYDVKM, per germline. This CDR3 is CASSLALGYGYTF. The CDR3 DNA is TGTGCCAGCAGTTTAGCCCTTGGCTATGGCTACACCTTC.

This chain joins TRBV19 and TRBJ1-4, with a possible D match to TRBD1 (5 bases). Germline CDR1 LNHDA, CDR2 SQIVND (reference sequence). The germline V and J ends were trimmed by 2 bases and 0 bases, with 10 bases remaining between them. The CDR3 has 16 amino acids. This chain's CDR3 is CASSIRGTATNEKLFF. DNA for the CDR3: TGTGCCAGTAGTATACGGGGGACCGCAACTAATGAAAAACTGTTTTTT. The whole variable domain, filled in from reference TRBV19 and TRBJ1-4, reads DGGITQSPKYLFRKEGQNVTLSCEQNLNHDAMYWYRQDPGQGLRLIYYSQIVNDFQKGDIAEGYSVSREKKESFPLTVTSAQKNPTAFYLCASSIRGTATNEKLFFGSGTQLSVL.

Concerning this clone: With a much larger clone just one base away, this may be a read error. Different DNA sequences within this sample yield the same CDR3. DNA for the CDR3: TGTGCCAGCAGCTTGGGGGGATACTACGAGCAGTACTTC. This gives the protein CASSLGGYYEQYF. J is TRBJ2-7 and V is TRBV5-5; D is ambiguous. V was trimmed by 0 bases and J by 3 bases, leaving 7 bases between them. This CDR3 contains 13 residues. CDR1 is SGHKS, CDR2 YYEKEE, per germline (reference sequence).

The chain recombines TRBV7-3 with TRBJ2-3; tentatively, D is TRBD1 or TRBD2 (5 bases each). Trimming stripped 1 base from V and 4 bases from J, with 12 bases between. CDR3 length: 15 amino acids. Germline lookup yields CDR1 SGHTA and CDR2 FQGTGA. CDR3 loop: CASSLSGGVSDTQYF. The CDR3 DNA follows: TGTGCCAGCAGCTTAAGTGGGGGAGTATCAGATACGCAGTATTTT.

This sequence joins TRBV6-4 and TRBJ2-2, with D perhaps TRBD2 (6 bases). CDR3 size: 17 residues. Germline lookup yields CDR1 MRHNA and CDR2 SNTAGT. Trimming stripped 10 bases from V and 2 bases from J, with 23 bases between. The CDR3 DNA reads TGTGCCAATCCGTTACTGGGGGGAATCGTAAACACCGGGGAGCTGTTTTTT. This translates into CANPLLGGIVNTGELFF.

The V call is TRBV5-6, the J call TRBJ1-2; D not certain. The V and J ends lost 0 bases and 2 bases respectively, with 5 bases between them. The CDR3 consists of 13 residues. CDR1 is SGHDT and CDR2 is YYEEEE in the germline V gene. The CDR3 DNA reads as TGTGCCAGCAGCTTGGACATAAACTATGGCTACACCTTC. Its protein is CASSLDINYGYTF.

The J gene is TRBJ1-1, the V gene TRBV6-4, with TRBD1 matching over 10 bases. V shed 2 bases and J 11 bases; nucleotides not matched to a gene: 2. Germline V gives CDR1 MRHNA, CDR2 SNTAGT. The CDR3 extends over 12 amino acids. The DNA of the CDR3 is TGTGCCAGCAGTGACGGGACAGGGGACGCTTTCTTT. Encoded protein: CASSDGTGDAFF.

The gene calls are TRBV7-2 and TRBJ2-7; weak D call: TRBD1 (7 bases). The CDR3 runs 14 residues. V lost 8 bases, J lost 2 bases, and 16 bases lay in between. CDR1 and CDR2 (germline): SGHTA, FQGNSA. CDR3 protein: CASAGGTETYEQYF. Here the CDR3 DNA reads TGTGCCAGCGCGGGCGGGACAGAGACCTACGAGCAGTACTTC.

The table lists this clone with many counts. The V and J genes are TRBV5-6 and TRBJ2-7, with D perhaps TRBD1 or TRBD2 (5 bases each). Germline V lookup: CDR1 SGHDT, CDR2 YYEEEE. Trimming took 2 bases from V and 4 from J, leaving 13 bases between them. CDR3 size: 14 residues. CDR3 bases: TGTGCCAGCAGCTTTAGAGGGGAGATTTACGAGCAGTACTTC. It is translated as CASSFRGEIYEQYF.

The chain carries TRBV9 and TRBJ1-4; 7 bases map to TRBD1. This CDR3 has 13 amino acids. V was pared by 2 bases and J by 8 bases, with 3 bases of the junction left unmatched. The V gene's germline CDR1 is SGDLS and CDR2 YYNGEE. CDR3 loop: CASSVQGDEKLFF. The CDR3 DNA reads TGTGCCAGCAGCGTTCAGGGGGACGAAAAACTGTTTTTT.

The chain joins TRBV7-6 to TRBJ2-7; D is unclear. Trimming shortened V by 1 base and J by 2 bases, and 9 bases separated the two germline ends. CDR1 is SGHVS, CDR2 FNYEAQ, per germline. The CDR3 runs to 14 residues. In DNA, the CDR3 is TGTGCCAGCAGCTTAGTTGACAACACCTACGAGCAGTACTTC. It is translated as CASSLVDNTYEQYF. The full variable domain, with the rest looked up from reference TRBV7-6 and TRBJ2-7, is GAGVSQSPRYKVTKRGQDVALRCDPISGHVSLYWYRQALGQGPEFLTYFNYEAQQDKSGLPNDRFSAERPEGSISTLTIQRTEQRDSAMYRCASSLVDNTYEQYFGPGTRLTVT.

The rearrangement joins TRBV7-9 to TRBJ2-7, with 9 bases that match TRBD1. In germline, CDR1 is SEHNR, CDR2 FQNEAQ (reference sequence). The junction had 4 bases not matched to a gene; V was cut back by 3 bases and J by 1 base. The CDR3 is 15 amino acids. CDR3 sequence reads: CASSFGQGLSYEQYF. Here the CDR3 DNA reads TGTGCCAGCAGCTTCGGACAGGGGCTTTCCTACGAGCAGTACTTC.

The V call is TRBV4-3, the J call TRBJ1-1; D is unclear. The V and J ends lost 4 bases and 4 bases respectively, with 10 bases between them. The CDR3 has 13 amino acids. The germline CDR1 and CDR2 sequences are LGHNA and YSLEER. The CDR3: CASSPLGGTEAFF. The CDR3 DNA is TGCGCCAGCAGCCCCTTGGGAGGCACTGAAGCTTTCTTT.

In DNA form, the CDR3 reads TGTGCCAGCAGCTCACCGGGCAGCATTTACGAGCAGTACTTC. Its translation: CASSSPGSIYEQYF. The chain couples TRBV7-9 to TRBJ2-7; D is ambiguous. The V end was cut by 4 bases, the J end by 4 bases, with 14 bases between. The CDR3 extends over 14 amino acids. Germline values: CDR1 SEHNR, CDR2 FQNEAQ (reference sequence).

V gene TRBV28 combines with J gene TRBJ2-1; 9 bases align to TRBD1. This CDR3 spans 15 amino acids. The V gene's germline CDR1 is MDHEN and CDR2 SYDVKM. Losses at the gene ends were 5 bases for V and 6 bases for J; bases not matched to a gene: 8. CDR3 in amino acids: CASSPRDRGVNEQFF. CDR3 DNA: TGTGCCAGCAGTCCTAGAGACAGGGGGGTCAATGAGCAGTTCTTC.

The chain has TRBV29-1 and TRBJ2-1, with 12 bases lining up with TRBD2. J was trimmed by 6 bases and V by 3 bases; bases with no gene match: 3. The CDR3 spans 14 residues. Germline V CDR1 and CDR2: SQVTM, ANQGSEA. The CDR3 spells CSVDWTSGTNEQFF. The CDR3 DNA follows: TGCAGCGTTGATTGGACTAGCGGGACCAATGAGCAGTTCTTC.

DNA of the CDR3: TGTGCCAGCATCCGAGGGGGGGCCGCACCGCAGTATTTT. Amino acid sequence: CASIRGGAAPQYF. The chain uses TRBV6-1 and TRBJ2-3; a weak D match, TRBD2 (7 bases). Germline V gives CDR1 MNHNS, CDR2 SASEGT. The CDR3 totals 13 residues. V lost 7 bases and J lost 10, with 18 bases in between.